What follows describes a single T cell receptor beta chain. The time point: recipient sample about 28 days before transplant, after cytoreduction. This table comes from immunoSEQ multiplex PCR, and its TCRdb copy is limited to in-frame clones, with some not included. The repertoire has roughly 13,000 clones, 75% to 90% of them found once; the top ten carry approximately 15%. The CDR3 covers 15 residues. With 3 bases removed from V and 4 bases from J, the gap between germline ends came to 16 bases. Germline CDR1 reads ENHRY; CDR2 reads SYGVKD. This entry belongs to a study of T cell clonotyping in hematopoietic cell transplantation.

Sequencing used peripheral blood mononuclear cells, obtained before stem cell transplant. The TCR originated in a man in his fifties or sixties with acute myeloid leukemia. Some clones in this sample may be carry-over from other donors' samples. This rearrangement joins TRBV10-3 to TRBJ2-7; no clear D gene. The DNA of the CDR3 is TGTGCCATCAGTGACGGATACGGCGGCCCATACGAGCAGTACTTC. Residues: CAISDGYGGPYEQYF.